This T cell receptor (beta chain) appears in the sequencing data of a study of T-cell memory formation after mild COVID-19. TCRdb fed the 5' RACE reads into MiXCR, producing one record per CDR3 protein. The data hold some 130,000 distinct CDR3 sequences, with about 25% observed a single time. This TCR came from an adult woman who had mild COVID-19 (a few samples of this study predate the infection). Cell type and time point are not known. The sequenced sample consisted of PBMCs or a T cell subset sorted from them (not recorded which).

CDR3 DNA sequence: TGTGCCAGCAGCAACCCCCGACCCCCCAGCACAGATACGCAGTATTTT. It specifies CASSNPRPPSTDTQYF. The chain links TRBV7-9 to TRBJ2-3, with no clear D. The CDR3 length is 16 residues. Trimming left V 5 bases short and J 0 bases short, with 15 bases between. Germline CDR1 and CDR2: SEHNR and FQNEAQ (reference sequence). The complete variable domain, with remaining parts taken from reference TRBV7-9 and TRBJ2-3, reads DTGVSQNPRHKITKRGQNVTFRCDPISEHNRLYWYRQTLGQGPEFLTYFQNEAQLEKSRLLSDRFSAERPKGSFSTLEIQRTEQGDSAMYLCASSNPRPPSTDTQYFGPGTRLTVL.